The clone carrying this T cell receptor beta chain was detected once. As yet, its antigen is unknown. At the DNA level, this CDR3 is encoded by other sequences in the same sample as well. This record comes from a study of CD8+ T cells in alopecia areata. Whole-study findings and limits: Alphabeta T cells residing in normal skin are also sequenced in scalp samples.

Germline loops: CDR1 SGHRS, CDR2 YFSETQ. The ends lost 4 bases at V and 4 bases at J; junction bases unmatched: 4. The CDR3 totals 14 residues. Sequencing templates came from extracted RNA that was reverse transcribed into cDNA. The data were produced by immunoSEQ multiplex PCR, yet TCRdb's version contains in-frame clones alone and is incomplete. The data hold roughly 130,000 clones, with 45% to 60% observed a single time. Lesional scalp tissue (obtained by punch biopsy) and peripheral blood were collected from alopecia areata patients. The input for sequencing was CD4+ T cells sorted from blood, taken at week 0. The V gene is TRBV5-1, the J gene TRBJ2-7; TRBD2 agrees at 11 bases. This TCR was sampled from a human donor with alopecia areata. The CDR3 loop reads CASSLGTSGYEQYF. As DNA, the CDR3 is TGCGCCAGCAGCCTAGGGACTAGCGGTTACGAGCAGTACTTC.